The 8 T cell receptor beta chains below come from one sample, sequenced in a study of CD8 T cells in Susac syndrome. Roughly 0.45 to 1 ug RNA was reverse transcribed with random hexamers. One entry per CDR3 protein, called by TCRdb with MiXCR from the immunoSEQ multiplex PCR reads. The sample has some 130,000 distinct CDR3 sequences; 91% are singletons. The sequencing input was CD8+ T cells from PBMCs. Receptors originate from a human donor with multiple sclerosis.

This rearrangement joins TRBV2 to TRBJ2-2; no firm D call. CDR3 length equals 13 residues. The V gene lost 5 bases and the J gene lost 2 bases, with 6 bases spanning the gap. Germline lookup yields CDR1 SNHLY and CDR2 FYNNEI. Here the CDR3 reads CASSPENTGELFF. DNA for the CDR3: TGTGCCAGCAGTCCGGAAAACACCGGGGAGCTGTTTTTT.

This CDR3 is CASRLAGSPDTQYF. CDR3 DNA: TGTGCCAGCCGCTTAGCGGGAAGTCCAGATACGCAGTATTTT. The genes are TRBV27 and TRBJ2-3; 8 bases match TRBD2. The CDR3 loop spans 14 amino acids. After removal of 8 bases from V and 4 bases from J, the junction contained 8 bases not matched to a gene. From germline, CDR1 is MNHEY and CDR2 SMNVEV (reference sequence).

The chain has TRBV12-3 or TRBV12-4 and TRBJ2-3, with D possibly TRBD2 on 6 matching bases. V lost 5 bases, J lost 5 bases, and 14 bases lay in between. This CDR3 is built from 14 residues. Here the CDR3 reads CASSIGTSLDTQYF. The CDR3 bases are TGTGCCAGCAGTATCGGGACTTCTTTAGATACGCAGTATTTT.

The CDR3, as DNA: TGTGCAAGTCGCTTAGTGGGACCTTACAATGAGCAGTTCTTC. It codes for CASRLVGPYNEQFF. J is TRBJ2-1 and V is TRBV12-2; the D call TRBD1 from the table was never checked on the DNA. TRBV12-2 is annotated as a pseudogene. This CDR3 is built from 14 residues.

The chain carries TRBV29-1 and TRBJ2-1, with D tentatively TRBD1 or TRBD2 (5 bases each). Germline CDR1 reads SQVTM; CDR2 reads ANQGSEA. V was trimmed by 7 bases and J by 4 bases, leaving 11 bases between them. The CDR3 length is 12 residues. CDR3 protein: CSERGGYNEQFF. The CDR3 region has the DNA TGCAGCGAACGTGGGGGATACAATGAGCAGTTCTTC.

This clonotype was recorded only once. The CDR3 DNA is TGTGCCAGTAGTACCGGACTAGCGGCCACCTACGAGCAGTACTTC. Its translation: CASSTGLAATYEQYF. The rearrangement joins TRBV19 to TRBJ2-7; 10 nucleotides line up with TRBD2. Germline V gives CDR1 LNHDA, CDR2 SQIVND (reference sequence). The CDR3 runs 15 residues. The V gene end was trimmed by 4 bases and the J gene end by 2 bases; junction bases not matched to a gene: 5.

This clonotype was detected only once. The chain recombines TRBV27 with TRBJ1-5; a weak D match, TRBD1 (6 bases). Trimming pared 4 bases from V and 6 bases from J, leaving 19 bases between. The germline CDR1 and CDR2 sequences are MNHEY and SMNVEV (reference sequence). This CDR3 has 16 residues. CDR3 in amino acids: CASSSSTGRLGQPQHF. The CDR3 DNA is TGTGCCAGCAGTTCCTCGACAGGTCGACTAGGTCAGCCCCAGCATTTT.

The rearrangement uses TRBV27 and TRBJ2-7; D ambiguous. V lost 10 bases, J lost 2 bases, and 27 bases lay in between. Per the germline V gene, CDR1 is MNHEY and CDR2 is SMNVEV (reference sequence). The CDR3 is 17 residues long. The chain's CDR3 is CATSPFVRAEGTYEQYF. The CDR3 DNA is TGTGCCACCAGCCCATTTGTTCGGGCCGAAGGGACCTACGAGCAGTACTTC.